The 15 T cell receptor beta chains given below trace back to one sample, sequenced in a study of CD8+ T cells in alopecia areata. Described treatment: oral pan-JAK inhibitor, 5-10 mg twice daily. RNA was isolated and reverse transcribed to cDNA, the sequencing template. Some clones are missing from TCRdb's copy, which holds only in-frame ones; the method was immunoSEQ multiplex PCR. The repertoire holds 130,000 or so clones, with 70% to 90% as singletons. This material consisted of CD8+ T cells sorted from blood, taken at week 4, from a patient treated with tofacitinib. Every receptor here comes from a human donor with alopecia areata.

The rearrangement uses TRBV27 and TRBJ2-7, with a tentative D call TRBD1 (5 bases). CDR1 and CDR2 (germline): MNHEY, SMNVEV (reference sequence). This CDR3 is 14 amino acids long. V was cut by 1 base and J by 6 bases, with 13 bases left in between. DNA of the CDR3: TGTGCCAGCAGTTTATTGGGGTCTAGGGGCGAGCAGTACTTC. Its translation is CASSLLGSRGEQYF.

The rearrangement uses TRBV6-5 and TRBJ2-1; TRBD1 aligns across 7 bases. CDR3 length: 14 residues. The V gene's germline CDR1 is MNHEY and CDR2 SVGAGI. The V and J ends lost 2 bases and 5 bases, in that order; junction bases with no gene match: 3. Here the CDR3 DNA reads TGTGCCAGCAGTTACGGGACAGCGAACAATGAGCAGTTCTTC. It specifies CASSYGTANNEQFF.

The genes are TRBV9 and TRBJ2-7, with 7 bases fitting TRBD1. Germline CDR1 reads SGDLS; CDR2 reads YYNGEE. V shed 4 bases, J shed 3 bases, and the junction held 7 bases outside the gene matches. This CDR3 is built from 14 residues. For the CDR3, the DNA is TGTGCCAGCAGCCCCGGGACAGCCGACTACGAGCAGTACTTC. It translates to CASSPGTADYEQYF.

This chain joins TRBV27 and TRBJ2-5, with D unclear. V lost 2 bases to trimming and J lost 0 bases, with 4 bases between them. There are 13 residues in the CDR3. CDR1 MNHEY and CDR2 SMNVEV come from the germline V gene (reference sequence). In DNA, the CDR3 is TGTGCCAGCAGTTTAAACTACCAAGAGACCCAGTACTTC. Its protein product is CASSLNYQETQYF.

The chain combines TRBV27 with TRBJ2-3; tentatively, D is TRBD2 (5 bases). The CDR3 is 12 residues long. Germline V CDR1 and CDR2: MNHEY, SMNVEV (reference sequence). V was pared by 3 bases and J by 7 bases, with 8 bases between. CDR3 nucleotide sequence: TGTGCCAGCAGTTTTGAGGGTTATACGCAGTATTTT. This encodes CASSFEGYTQYF.

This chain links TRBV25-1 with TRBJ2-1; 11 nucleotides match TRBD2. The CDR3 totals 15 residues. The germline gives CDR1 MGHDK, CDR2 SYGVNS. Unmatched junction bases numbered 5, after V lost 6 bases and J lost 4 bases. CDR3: CASRELAGAYNEQFF. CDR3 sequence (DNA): TGTGCCAGCAGGGAACTAGCGGGAGCGTACAATGAGCAGTTCTTC.

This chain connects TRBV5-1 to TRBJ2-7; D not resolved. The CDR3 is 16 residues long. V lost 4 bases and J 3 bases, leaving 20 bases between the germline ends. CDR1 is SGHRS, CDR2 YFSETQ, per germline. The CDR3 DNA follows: TGCGCCAGCAGCCTACTCGGTGTGGCAAGTCACTACGAGCAGTACTTC. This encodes CASSLLGVASHYEQYF.

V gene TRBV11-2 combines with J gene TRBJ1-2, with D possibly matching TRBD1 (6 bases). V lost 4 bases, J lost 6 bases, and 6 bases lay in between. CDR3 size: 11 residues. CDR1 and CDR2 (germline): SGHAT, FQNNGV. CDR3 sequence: CASSYRDGYTF. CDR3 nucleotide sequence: TGTGCCAGCAGCTACAGGGATGGCTACACCTTC. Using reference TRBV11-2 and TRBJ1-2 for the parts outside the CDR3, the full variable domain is EAGVAQSPRYKIIEKRQSVAFWCNPISGHATLYWYQQILGQGPKLLIQFQNNGVVDDSQLPKDRFSAERLKGVDSTLKIQPAKLEDSAVYLCASSYRDGYTFGSGTRLTVV.

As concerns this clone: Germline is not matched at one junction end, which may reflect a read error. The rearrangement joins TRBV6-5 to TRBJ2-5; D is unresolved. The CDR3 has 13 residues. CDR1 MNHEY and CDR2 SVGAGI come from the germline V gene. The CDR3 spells CASSYSVTYEQHF. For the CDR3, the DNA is TGTGCCAGCAGTTACTCCGTTACCTACGAGCAGCACTTC.

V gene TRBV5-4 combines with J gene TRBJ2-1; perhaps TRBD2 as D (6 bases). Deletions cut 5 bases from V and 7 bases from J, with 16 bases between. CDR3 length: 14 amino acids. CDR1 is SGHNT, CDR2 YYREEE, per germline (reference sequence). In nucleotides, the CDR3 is TGTGCCAGCAGTTACGGGACTCCCGAAAATGAGCAGTTCTTC. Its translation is CASSYGTPENEQFF.

In DNA form, the CDR3 reads TGTGCCAGCAGCCGGCCGGGACAGGGGGCAAACGGGGAGCTGTTTTTT. Translation gives CASSRPGQGANGELFF. This chain links TRBV7-9 with TRBJ2-2, with 12 bases aligning to TRBD1. J gave up 7 bases and V 5 bases, and 8 bases lay outside the gene matches. In germline, CDR1 is SEHNR, CDR2 FQNEAQ (reference sequence). CDR3 length: 16 amino acids.

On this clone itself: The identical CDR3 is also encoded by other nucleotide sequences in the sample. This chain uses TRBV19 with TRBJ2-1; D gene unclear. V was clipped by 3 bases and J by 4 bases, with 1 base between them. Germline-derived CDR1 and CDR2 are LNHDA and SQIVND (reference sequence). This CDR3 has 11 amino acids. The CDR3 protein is CASSIYNEQFF. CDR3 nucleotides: TGTGCCAGTAGTATTTACAATGAGCAGTTCTTC.

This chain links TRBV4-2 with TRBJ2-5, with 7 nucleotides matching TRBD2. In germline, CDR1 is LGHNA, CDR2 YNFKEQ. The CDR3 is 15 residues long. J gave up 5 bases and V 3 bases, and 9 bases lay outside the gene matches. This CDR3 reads CASSHYGEGGETQYF. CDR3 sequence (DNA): TGTGCCAGCAGCCATTACGGGGAGGGAGGGGAGACCCAGTACTTC.

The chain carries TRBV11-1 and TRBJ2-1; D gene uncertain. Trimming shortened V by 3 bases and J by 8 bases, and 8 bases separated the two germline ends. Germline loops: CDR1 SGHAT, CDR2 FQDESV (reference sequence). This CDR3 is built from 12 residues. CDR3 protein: CASSLDDHEQFF. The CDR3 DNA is TGTGCCAGCAGCTTGGATGACCATGAGCAGTTCTTC.

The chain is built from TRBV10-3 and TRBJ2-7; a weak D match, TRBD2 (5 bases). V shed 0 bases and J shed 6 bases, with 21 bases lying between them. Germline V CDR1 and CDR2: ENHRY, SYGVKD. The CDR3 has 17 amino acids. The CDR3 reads CAISESASPPFAGEQYF. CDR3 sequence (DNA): TGTGCCATCAGTGAGTCGGCTAGCCCCCCTTTCGCGGGCGAGCAGTACTTC.